This entry is about one T cell receptor (beta chain). There is no known antigen for this receptor. Per-nucleotide qualities are absent, and no much larger clonotype sits a single base away. As encoded in the germline V gene, CDR1 is LGHNA while CDR2 is YNFKEQ. The CDR3 numbers 15 residues from cysteine through phenylalanine. The entry retains the CDR3 DNA only, 45 bases that are in frame from base 1. For every bulk PBMC sample, a fixed 350 ng of DNA was loaded. Following the manufacturer instructions, the immunoSEQ TCRb Assay kit was used to amplify TCR beta CDR3 sequences from genomic DNA. The KAPA Library Quantification Kit for Illumina platforms was used to quantify pooled libraries by qPCR. Pooled libraries were clustered at about 0.6-1.2 pM and sequenced on an Illumina NextSeq 500. The paper's data handling went like this. Analysis of the TCR data relied on immunoSEQ ANALYZER and the R LymphoSeq package. A rearrangement efficiency score was calculated as productive divided by the sum of productive and non-productive CDR3 sequences. Clonality was measured with the Gini coefficient and diversity with the Renyi index at alpha=1, and both measures were compared pairwise between timepoints within each patient. In LymphoSeq, clonal relatedness was computed using an edit distance of 3, and repertoire similarity was computed using the Bhattacharyya coefficient. Linear discriminant analysis on week-3 changes in clonality and diversity was built with the R MASS and caret packages to classify response. TCRdb's version of the immuneACCESS table is confined to in-frame rearrangements and falls short of the full clone set. An unresolved V gene accounts for under half of the shortfall where checked; the remainder is of unknown origin. V, J and clone size were drawn from that table, and D and trimming were deduced from the DNA. A total of around 26,000 clones appear in this sample, around 88% of them only once. Of the sample, roughly 4.6% falls within the top ten clones.

In light of the paper, this sample's time point label describes: pre-treatment baseline. Blood samples were taken before treatment (T0) and at week 3 (W3), following the first cycle of checkpoint blockade. Except for a couple of patients with rapid clinical progression, response was assessed 12 weeks after the first infusion by RECIST 1.1; disease control meant complete response, partial response or stable disease. Patients with prior systemic cancer treatment, concomitant immunosuppressant therapy or synchronous other active malignancies were excluded. Both bulk PBMC and plasma cell-free DNA were sequenced for TCR beta so that circulating cells and T cell turnover could be tracked. Lymphoprep and SepMate tubes were used to isolate PBMC from blood, and red cell lysis was then performed. QIAamp DNA Blood Mini kits were used to extract DNA from both PBMC and sorted T cell subsets. This record comes from a study of blood T cell dynamics during melanoma immunotherapy (TCRdb year 2020). In the study overall: The patients had metastatic melanoma and were given first-line pembrolizumab or nivolumab plus ipilimumab as standard of care in the United Kingdom. To find early correlates of response, peripheral T cell receptor repertoires were profiled in metastatic melanoma patients before and after one cycle of checkpoint inhibitor therapy. The training cohort consisted of consecutive patients, while an additional independent group of patients from the same centre was pooled to form an external validation set. The paper as a whole reports these results and caveats: The study was unable to establish whether the T cell clones driving the repertoire changes were melanoma-specific or instead reflected general immune activation. The relatively small sample size was acknowledged as potentially limiting generalization of the results. Unlike progressors, patients who went on to achieve disease control showed a bifurcated reorganization of the PBMC repertoire at W3, with either increased clonality or increased diversity.

Here the sequenced sample was blood, taken from a patient treated with checkpoint blockade. The chain links TRBV4-2 with TRBJ2-5; D gene: possibly TRBD2, on 6 matching bases. The J call may be wrong; the DNA end is better matched by TRBJ2-7. This TCR was recovered from a human donor with melanoma. CDR3 reads: CASSFPKEGRVEQYF. The DNA is TGTGCCAGCAGCTTCCCGAAGGAGGGAAGAGTCGAGCAGTACTTC.